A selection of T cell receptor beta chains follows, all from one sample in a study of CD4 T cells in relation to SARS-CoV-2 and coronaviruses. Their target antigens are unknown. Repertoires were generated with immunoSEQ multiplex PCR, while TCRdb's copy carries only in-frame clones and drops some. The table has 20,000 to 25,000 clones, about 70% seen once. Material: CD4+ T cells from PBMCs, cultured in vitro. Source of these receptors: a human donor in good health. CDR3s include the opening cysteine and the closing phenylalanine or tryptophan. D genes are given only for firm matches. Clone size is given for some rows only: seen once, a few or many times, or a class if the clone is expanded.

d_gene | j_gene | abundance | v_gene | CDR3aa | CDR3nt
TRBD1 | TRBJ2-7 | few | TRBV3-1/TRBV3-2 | CASSQGQGYDEQYF | TGTGCCAGCAGCCAAGGACAGGGGTATGACGAGCAGTACTTC
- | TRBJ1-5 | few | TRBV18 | CASSPDDSQPQHF | TGTGCCAGCTCACCCGATGATTCACAGCCCCAGCATTTT
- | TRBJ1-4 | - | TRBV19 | CASSDQIGEKLFF | TGTGCCAGTTCGGACCAAATAGGGGAAAAACTGTTTTTT
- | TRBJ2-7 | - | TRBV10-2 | CASSDRGFYEQYF | TGCGCCAGCAGTGATCGGGGCTTCTACGAGCAGTACTTC
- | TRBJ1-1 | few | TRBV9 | CASSPSGGGGTEAFF | TGTGCCAGCAGCCCATCTGGAGGTGGGGGCACTGAAGCTTTCTTT
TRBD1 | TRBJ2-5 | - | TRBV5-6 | CASSLGYRGGETQYF | TGTGCCAGCAGCCTGGGGTACAGGGGTGGGGAGACCCAGTACTTC
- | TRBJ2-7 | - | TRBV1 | CTSSQNQPFHYEQYF | TGCACCAGCAGCCAAAATCAGCCTTTTCACTACGAGCAGTACTTC
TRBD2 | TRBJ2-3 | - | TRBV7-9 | CASSPGVAGFTDTQYF | TGTGCCAGCAGCCCCGGGGTAGCGGGATTCACAGATACGCAGTATTTT
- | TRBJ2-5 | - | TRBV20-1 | CSARNGETQYF | TGCAGTGCTAGAAATGGGGAGACCCAGTACTTC
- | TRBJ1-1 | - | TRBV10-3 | CAISESRVGGMDTEAFF | TGTGCCATCAGTGAGTCGAGGGTCGGAGGGATGGACACTGAAGCTTTCTTT
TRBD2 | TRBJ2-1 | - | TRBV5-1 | CASSSLAGVHNEQFF | TGCGCCAGCAGCTCACTAGCGGGAGTCCACAATGAGCAGTTCTTC